This TCR beta chain was retrieved from a study of blood T cell repertoires in COVID-19. Across the whole study: Acute and convalescent COVID-19 samples came from the United States, Italy and Spain.

Methods used by the authors: Reference gene primer amplification in the assay estimated nucleated cell counts. Libraries were prepared by immunoSEQ multiplex PCR; TCRdb keeps only in-frame clonotypes and omits some of them. The V and J calls and the clone size are those of that table, but D and trimming were determined from the DNA. Here the sample spans fewer than 350,000 clones, about 90% being singletons. Trimming cost V 3 bases and J 8 bases; bases outside gene matches: 8. Germline V gene data show CDR1 as LNHDA and CDR2 as SQIVND (reference sequence). The CDR3 totals 15 residues. Followed longitudinally, the Seattle patients had been enrolled during active infection.

The sample taken for sequencing was peripheral blood. V gene TRBV19 combines with J gene TRBJ2-1, with 9 bases matching TRBD2. The TCR was taken from a woman aged 30 to 39 with COVID-19, enrolled during active disease. CDR3 nucleotide sequence: TGTGCCAGTAGTATTAGCGGGGGCCTTTTTGATGAGCAGTTCTTC. The encoded protein is CASSISGGLFDEQFF.